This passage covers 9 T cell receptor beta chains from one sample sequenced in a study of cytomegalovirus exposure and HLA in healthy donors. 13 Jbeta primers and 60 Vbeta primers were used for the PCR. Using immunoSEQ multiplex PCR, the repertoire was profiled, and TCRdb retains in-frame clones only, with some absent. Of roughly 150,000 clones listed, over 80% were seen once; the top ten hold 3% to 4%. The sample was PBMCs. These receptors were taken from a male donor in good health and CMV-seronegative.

CDR3 protein: CASSYQGGTEAFF. The CDR3 DNA follows: TGTGCCAGCAGTTACCAGGGGGGCACTGAAGCTTTCTTT. The J gene is TRBJ1-1, the V gene TRBV6-5; TRBD1 aligns across 7 bases. Germline CDR1 is MNHEY and CDR2 is SVGAGI. This CDR3 is built from 13 residues. The J segment lost 4 bases and the V segment lost 2 bases, leaving 1 base of the junction unmatched.

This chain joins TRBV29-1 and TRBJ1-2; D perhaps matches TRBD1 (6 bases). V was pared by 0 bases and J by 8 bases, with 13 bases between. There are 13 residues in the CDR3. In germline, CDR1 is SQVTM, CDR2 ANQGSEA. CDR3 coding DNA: TGCAGCGTTGAAGATAGGTGGGACACCGGCTACACCTTC. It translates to CSVEDRWDTGYTF.

The CDR3 region is CASSSDFWNTEAFF. The CDR3 DNA is TGTGCCAGCAGCTCCGACTTTTGGAACACTGAAGCTTTCTTT. The rearrangement links TRBV7-9 to TRBJ1-1; no clear D gene. V was shortened by 4 bases and J by 1 base, with 10 bases between the two germline ends. The CDR3 extends over 14 amino acids. Germline CDR1 SEHNR, CDR2 FQNEAQ (reference sequence).

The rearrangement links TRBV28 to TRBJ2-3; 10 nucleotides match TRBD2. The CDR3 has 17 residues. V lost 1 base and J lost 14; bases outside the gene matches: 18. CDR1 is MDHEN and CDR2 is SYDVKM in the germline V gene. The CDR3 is CASSLFFTSGAADRGYF. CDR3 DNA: TGTGCCAGCAGTTTATTTTTTACTAGCGGGGCAGCCGACAGAGGGTATTTT.

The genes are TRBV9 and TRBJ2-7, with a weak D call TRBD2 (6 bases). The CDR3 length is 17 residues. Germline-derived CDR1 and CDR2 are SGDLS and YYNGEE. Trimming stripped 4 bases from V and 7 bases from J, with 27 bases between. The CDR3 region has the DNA TGTGCCAGCAGCCCCACTCAGGTAACGGGAGCGAGAGGGGAGCAGTACTTC. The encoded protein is CASSPTQVTGARGEQYF. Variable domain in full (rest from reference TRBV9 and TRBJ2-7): DSGVTQTPKHLITATGQRVTLRCSPRSGDLSVYWYQQSLDQGLQFLIQYYNGEERAKGNILERFSAQQFPDLHSELNLSSLELGDSALYFCASSPTQVTGARGEQYFGPGTRLTVT.

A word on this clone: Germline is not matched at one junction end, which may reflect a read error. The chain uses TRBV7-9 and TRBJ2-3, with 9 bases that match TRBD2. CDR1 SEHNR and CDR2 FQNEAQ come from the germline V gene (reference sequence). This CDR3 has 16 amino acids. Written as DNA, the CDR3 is TGTTCCAGCATGCTTACCATAGCGGGAGTTACGAATACGCAGTATTTT. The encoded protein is CSSMLTIAGVTNTQYF.

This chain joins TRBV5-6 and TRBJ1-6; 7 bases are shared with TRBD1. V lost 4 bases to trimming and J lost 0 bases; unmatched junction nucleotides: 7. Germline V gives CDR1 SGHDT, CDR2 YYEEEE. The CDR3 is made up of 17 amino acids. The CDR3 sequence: CASSPGQDSSYNSPLHF. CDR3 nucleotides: TGTGCCAGCAGCCCAGGACAGGATAGCTCCTATAATTCACCCCTCCACTTT.

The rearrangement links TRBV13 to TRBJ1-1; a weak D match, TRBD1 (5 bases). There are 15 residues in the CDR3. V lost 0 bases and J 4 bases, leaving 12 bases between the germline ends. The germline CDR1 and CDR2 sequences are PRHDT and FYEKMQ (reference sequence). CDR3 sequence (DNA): TGTGCCAGCAGCTTAGGGGGGCAGAGGAGCACTGAAGCTTTCTTT. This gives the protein CASSLGGQRSTEAFF.

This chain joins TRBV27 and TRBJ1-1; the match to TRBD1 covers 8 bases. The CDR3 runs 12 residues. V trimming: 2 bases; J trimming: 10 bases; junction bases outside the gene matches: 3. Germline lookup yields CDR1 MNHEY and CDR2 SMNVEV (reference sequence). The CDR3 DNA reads TGTGCCAGCAGTTTAAACAGGGGGGGAGCTTTCTTT. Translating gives CASSLNRGGAFF.